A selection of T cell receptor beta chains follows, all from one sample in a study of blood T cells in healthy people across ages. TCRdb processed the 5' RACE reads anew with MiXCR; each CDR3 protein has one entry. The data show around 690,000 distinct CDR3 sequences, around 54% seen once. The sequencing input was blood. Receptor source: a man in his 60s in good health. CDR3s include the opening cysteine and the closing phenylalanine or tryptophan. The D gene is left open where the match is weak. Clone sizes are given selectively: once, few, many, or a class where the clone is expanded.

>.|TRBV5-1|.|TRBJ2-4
TGCGCCAGCAGCTTGGCCACAGACTACGCAAACATTCAGTACTTC
CASSLATDYANIQYF
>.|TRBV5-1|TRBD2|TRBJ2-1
TGCGCCAGCAGGGCGGGGGGGCGTCGCAATGAGCAGTTCTTC
CASRAGGRRNEQFF
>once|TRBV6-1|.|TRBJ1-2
TGTGCCAGCAGTGAACTACAGGCAACGGGCTACACCTTC
CASSELQATGYTF
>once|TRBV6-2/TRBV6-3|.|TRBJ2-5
TGTGCCAGCAGCGGCCTCCGGGACTCTCTGCCCTCGGGGGCAGAGACCCAGTACTTC
CASSGLRDSLPSGAETQYF
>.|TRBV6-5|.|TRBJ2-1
TGTGCCAAAGGGGGTTGGCCATACAATGAGCAGTTCTTC
CAKGGWPYNEQFF
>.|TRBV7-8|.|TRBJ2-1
TGTGCCAGCAGCCCGACCGGGGATGAGCAGTTCTTC
CASSPTGDEQFF
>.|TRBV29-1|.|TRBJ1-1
TGCAGCGTTGAAGGGGGGGGTATGAACACTGAAGCTTTCTTT
CSVEGGGMNTEAFF
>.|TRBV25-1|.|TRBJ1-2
TGTGCCAGCAGTGAATTCACAGGGTTCGGCTATGGCTACACCTTC
CASSEFTGFGYGYTF
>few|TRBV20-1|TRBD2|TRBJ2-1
TGCAGTGCTAGCTCCACTAGCGGGGACTACAATGAGCAGTTCTTC
CSASSTSGDYNEQFF
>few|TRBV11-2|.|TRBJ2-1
TGTGCCAGCAGCACTAGACAGGGTCGGGGGAATGAGCAGTTCTTC
CASSTRQGRGNEQFF
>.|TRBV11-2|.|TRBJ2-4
TGTGCCAGCAGCTTCCCTGGGAACATTCAGTACTTC
CASSFPGNIQYF
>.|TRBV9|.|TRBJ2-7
TGTGCCAGCAGCGTAGGGTCCCTGCTAGCGTCGAGCTCCTACAATGAGCAGTACTTC
CASSVGSLLASSSYNEQYF
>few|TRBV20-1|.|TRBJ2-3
TGCAGTGCCGACCGGCGGGATACGCAGTATTTT
CSADRRDTQYF
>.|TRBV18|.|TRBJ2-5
TGTGCCAGCTCACCACGTACTAGCACAAAAGAGACCCAGTACTTC
CASSPRTSTKETQYF
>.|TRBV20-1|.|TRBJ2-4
TGCAGTGCTAGAGCGGGTTCCCTGTCCCGGAACATTCAGTACTTC
CSARAGSLSRNIQYF
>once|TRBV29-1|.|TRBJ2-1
TGCAGCGTAGAAGACCCAGCCTACAATGAGCAGTTCTTC
CSVEDPAYNEQFF
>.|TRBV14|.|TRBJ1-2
TGTGCCAGCAGCCAAGATTGGGGGAACTATGGCTACACCTTC
CASSQDWGNYGYTF
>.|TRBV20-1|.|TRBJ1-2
TGCAGTGCTAGACCCGGGGTTAACTATGGCTACACCTTC
CSARPGVNYGYTF
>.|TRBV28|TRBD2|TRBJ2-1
TGTGCCAGCCCCCCGAGCGGGGGGCCTGGTAATGAGCAGTTCTTC
CASPPSGGPGNEQFF
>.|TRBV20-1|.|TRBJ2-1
TGCAGTGCTAGAGAGGGGGGGCCTTACAATGAGCAGTTCTTC
CSAREGGPYNEQFF
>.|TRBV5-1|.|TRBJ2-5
TGCGCCAGCAGGGAGCGATCCCGGGAGGAGACCCAGTACTTC
CASRERSREETQYF
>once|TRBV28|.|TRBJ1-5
TGTGCCAGCAGTTTAGGAGTGGGGACCGGGACCGCACAGCCCCAGCATTTT
CASSLGVGTGTAQPQHF
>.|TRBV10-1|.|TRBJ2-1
TGCGCCAGCAGTGGCGGGGGCTCAGGGGAGCAGTTCTTC
CASSGGGSGEQFF
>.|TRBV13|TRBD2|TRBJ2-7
TGTGCCAGCAGCTCATCGAATAGCGGGGCCGACGAGCAGTACTTC
CASSSSNSGADEQYF
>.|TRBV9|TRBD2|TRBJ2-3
TGTGCCAGCAGCGAGGCCCCCTCGATACTAGCGGGGAGAGGTAGTACGCAGTATTTT
CASSEAPSILAGRGSTQYF
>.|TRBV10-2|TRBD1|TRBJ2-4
TGCGCCAGCAGTGAGTCGGGACAGGCGTTAGCCAAAAACATTCAGTACTTC
CASSESGQALAKNIQYF
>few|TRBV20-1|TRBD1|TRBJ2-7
TGCAGTGCCACCGAGGGACAGGGTTTATACGAGCAGTACTTC
CSATEGQGLYEQYF
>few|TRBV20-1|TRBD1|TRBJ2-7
TGCAGTGCTAGAGAACAACAGGGGGCCGACGAGCAGTACTTC
CSAREQQGADEQYF
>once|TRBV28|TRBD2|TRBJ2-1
TGTGCCAGCAGCTCTCCCGGCGGGGGTGAGCAGTTCTTC
CASSSPGGGEQFF
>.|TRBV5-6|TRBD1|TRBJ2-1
TGTGCCAGCAGCTCGGGACAGGGTCCAAGCTCCTACAATGAGCAGTTCTTC
CASSSGQGPSSYNEQFF
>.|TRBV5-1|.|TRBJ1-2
TGCGCCAGCAGCTACGGCTCAGCCTTTACTAACTATGGCTACACCTTC
CASSYGSAFTNYGYTF
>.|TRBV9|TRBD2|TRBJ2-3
TGTGCCAGCAGCGTAGGGGGACTAGCGGGGTTCACAGATACGCAGTATTTT
CASSVGGLAGFTDTQYF
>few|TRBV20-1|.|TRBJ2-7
TGCAGTGCTCGAAGGGGGGCCTACGAGCAGTACTTC
CSARRGAYEQYF
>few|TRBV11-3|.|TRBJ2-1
TGTGCCAGCAGCTTAGGCGGCGGGACAGAGCAGTTCTTC
CASSLGGGTEQFF
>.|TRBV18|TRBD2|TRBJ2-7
TGTGCCAGCTCACCTCGCGGGGGGACAACCTACGAGCAGTACTTC
CASSPRGGTTYEQYF
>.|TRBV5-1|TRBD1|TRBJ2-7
TGCGCCAGCAGCCGGGGTCCAGGGGGCATCGAGCAGTACTTC
CASSRGPGGIEQYF
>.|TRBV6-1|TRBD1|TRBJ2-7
TGTACCAGCAGCGGGACAGGGGTCGAGCAGTACTTC
CTSSGTGVEQYF
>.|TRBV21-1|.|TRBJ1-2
TGTGCCAGCAGCAAAGATGGGGGCAACCCTAACTATGGCTACACCTTC
CASSKDGGNPNYGYTF
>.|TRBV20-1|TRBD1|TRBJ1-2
TGCAGTGCAAAGGACAGGGTTGGCTATGGCTACACCTTC
CSAKDRVGYGYTF
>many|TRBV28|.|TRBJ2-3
TGTGCCAGCACCTCCCAGGGCGCCGCGCAGTATTTT
CASTSQGAAQYF
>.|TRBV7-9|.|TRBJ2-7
TGTGCCAGCAGCTTAGCCGGTGGGGGCGAGCAGTACTTC
CASSLAGGGEQYF
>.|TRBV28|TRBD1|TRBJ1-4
TGTGCCAGCAGTTTTTCAGGGGGTCGGATTAATGAAAAGCTGTTTTTT
CASSFSGGRINEKLFF